This TCR beta chain appears in the sequencing data of a study of T cell repertoires in cytomegalovirus infection. Study-wide points: There were carriers of CMV plus the relevant HLA, and cumulative public TCR beta family frequency identified them.

This clonotype was detected once. Its antigen is unknown. Deletions cut 2 bases from V and 0 bases from J, with 12 bases between. The germline gives CDR1 SGHRS, CDR2 YFSETQ. The CDR3 extends over 16 amino acids. TCRdb redid the calling of the reads with MiXCR, one entry per CDR3 protein. The sample has 750,000 to 900,000 distinct CDR3 sequences, 29% seen once. The receptor was derived from a human donor in good health (CMV status not recorded). Some clones in this sample may be carry-over from other donors' samples. The sample was cultured CD8+ T cells from PBMCs, taken from culture after CMV antigen stimulation. The chain couples TRBV5-1 to TRBJ2-1; D ambiguous. Here the CDR3 DNA reads TGCGCCAGCAGCTTTACGGACGGACGCTCCTACAATGAGCAGTTCTTC. It codes for CASSFTDGRSYNEQFF.